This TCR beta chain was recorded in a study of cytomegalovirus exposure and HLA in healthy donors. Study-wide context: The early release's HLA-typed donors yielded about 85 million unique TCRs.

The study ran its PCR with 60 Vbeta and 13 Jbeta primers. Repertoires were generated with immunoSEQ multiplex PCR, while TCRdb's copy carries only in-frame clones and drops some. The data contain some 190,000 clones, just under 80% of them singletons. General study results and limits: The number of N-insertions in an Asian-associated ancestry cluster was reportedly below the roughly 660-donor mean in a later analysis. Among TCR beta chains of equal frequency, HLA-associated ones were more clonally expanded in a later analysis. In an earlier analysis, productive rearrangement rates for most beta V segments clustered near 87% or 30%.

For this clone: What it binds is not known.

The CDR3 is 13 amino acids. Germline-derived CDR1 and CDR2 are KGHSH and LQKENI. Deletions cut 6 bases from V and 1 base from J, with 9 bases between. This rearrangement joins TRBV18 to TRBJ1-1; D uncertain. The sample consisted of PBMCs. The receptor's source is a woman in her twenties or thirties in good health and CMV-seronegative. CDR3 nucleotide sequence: TGTGCCAGCTCTCTTCGGGAGAACACTGAAGCTTTCTTT. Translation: CASSLRENTEAFF.